Below are 23 T cell receptor beta chains sequenced from a single sample in a study of blood T cell repertoires in COVID-19. Sequenced by immunoSEQ multiplex PCR; TCRdb stores in-frame clones only, minus some. The sample contains about 160,000 clones, 87% of which appear only once. The sequencing input was peripheral blood. These receptors originate from a woman aged 55-69 years who had recovered from COVID-19.

The rearrangement links TRBV6-2 or TRBV6-3 to TRBJ1-1; no clear D. V lost 5 bases to trimming and J lost 5 bases, with 12 bases between them. This CDR3 contains 13 residues. Germline V gives CDR1 MNHEY, CDR2 SVGEGT. The CDR3 is CASSRGGITEAFF. The CDR3 nucleotides read TGTGCCAGCAGTCGCGGAGGTATAACTGAAGCTTTCTTT.

About this clone itself: Different DNA sequences within this sample yield the same CDR3. This rearrangement joins TRBV28 to TRBJ2-7; 9 bases match TRBD1. This CDR3 is built from 15 residues. Germline CDR1 MDHEN, CDR2 SYDVKM. V was clipped by 5 bases and J by 4 bases; unmatched bases: 9. The CDR3 region has the DNA TGTGCCAGCAGTGCAACCGGGACAGGGACTTACGAGCAGTACTTC. Translated: CASSATGTGTYEQYF.

V and J are TRBV28 and TRBJ2-3; weak D call: TRBD2 (5 bases). The CDR3 covers 14 residues. V was clipped by 3 bases and J by 4 bases, with 11 bases between them. Germline CDR1 MDHEN, CDR2 SYDVKM. CDR3 protein: CASSFGGPADTQYF. The CDR3 DNA reads as TGTGCCAGCAGTTTTGGAGGCCCTGCAGATACGCAGTATTTT.

CDR3 nucleotide sequence: TGTGCCAGCAGTAACGGTGGTGAAGCTTTCTTT. This codes for CASSNGGEAFF. The genes are TRBV6-5 and TRBJ1-1; D is undetermined. The germline V gene has CDR1 MNHEY and CDR2 SVGAGI. V gave up 5 bases and J gave up 7 bases, with 8 bases separating them. This CDR3 has 11 amino acids.

The chain employs TRBV7-6 and TRBJ1-6; 9 bases align to TRBD1. In germline, CDR1 is SGHVS, CDR2 FNYEAQ. V was clipped by 5 bases and J by 7 bases; unmatched bases: 6. This CDR3 has 15 amino acids. The CDR3: CASSAGTGPNSPLHF. The CDR3 nucleotides read TGTGCCAGCAGCGCTGGGACAGGGCCCAATTCACCCCTCCACTTT.

The chain joins TRBV10-3 to TRBJ2-3; 8 nucleotides agree with TRBD2. The V segment lost 4 bases and the J segment 5 bases; nucleotides outside the gene matches: 11. This CDR3 spans 16 amino acids. The germline V gene encodes CDR1 ENHRY and CDR2 SYGVKD. CDR3 nucleotide sequence: TGTGCCATCAGTGGAACTAGCGGAAACAGACAAGATACGCAGTATTTT. The encoded protein is CAISGTSGNRQDTQYF.

In this sample, this clone turned up a few times. The rearrangement links TRBV4-1 to TRBJ1-1; the D gene is possibly TRBD1 (5 bases). Germline assignment: CDR1 MGHRA and CDR2 YSYEKL. This CDR3 has 14 amino acids. V lost 0 bases and J 7 bases, leaving 12 bases between the germline ends. The CDR3 loop reads CASSQEWGGVEAFF. For the CDR3, the DNA is TGCGCCAGCAGCCAAGAGTGGGGCGGGGTTGAAGCTTTCTTT.

This clone has only one observation. The rearrangement uses TRBV18 and TRBJ1-3; D remains unclear. Trimming stripped 5 bases from V and 0 bases from J, with 11 bases between. The CDR3 is 15 amino acids. The germline CDR1 and CDR2 sequences are KGHSH and LQKENI. CDR3 amino acids: CASSEDSGSGNTIYF. For the CDR3, the DNA is TGTGCCAGCTCAGAGGACTCCGGCTCTGGAAACACCATATATTTT.

This chain links TRBV5-1 with TRBJ2-1; the D is unclear. Trimming removed 2 bases from V and 1 base from J, with 7 bases in between. Germline V lookup: CDR1 SGHRS, CDR2 YFSETQ. The CDR3 length is 14 residues. The CDR3 region is CASSFSYSYNEQFF. The CDR3 DNA reads TGCGCCAGCAGCTTTTCTTATTCCTACAATGAGCAGTTCTTC.

V gene TRBV29-1 combines with J gene TRBJ2-5, with 8 bases fitting TRBD2. This CDR3 comprises 13 residues. CDR1 and CDR2 (germline): SQVTM, ANQGSEA. Trimming took 7 bases from V and 4 from J; bases not matched to a gene: 8. The CDR3, as DNA: TGCAGCGGGGCCCGGGGGGGCGGAGAGACCCAGTACTTC. This sequence encodes CSGARGGGETQYF.

This clone was seen only a few times. The chain combines TRBV7-9 with TRBJ1-1, with TRBD1 identical over 12 bases. The CDR3 consists of 15 residues. The ends lost 1 base at V and 5 bases at J; junction bases unmatched: 2. Germline-derived CDR1 and CDR2 are SEHNR and FQNEAQ (reference sequence). CDR3 region: CASSLGDRGRTEAFF. CDR3 bases: TGTGCCAGCAGCTTAGGGGACAGGGGGCGGACTGAAGCTTTCTTT.

CDR3 region: CASSPRGSGNTIYF. The CDR3 DNA reads as TGTGCCAGCAGCCCCAGGGGTTCTGGAAACACCATATATTTT. The rearrangement links TRBV3-1 (or the pseudogene TRBV3-2) to TRBJ1-3, with a possible D match to TRBD1 (6 bases). The CDR3 extends over 14 amino acids. V lost 4 bases, J lost 1 base, and 8 bases lay in between. Germline V gene lookup returns CDR1 LGHDT and CDR2 YNNKEL (reference sequence).

The gene calls are TRBV4-3 and TRBJ1-2; 7 nucleotides line up with TRBD1. Looked up from germline, CDR1 is LGHNA and CDR2 is YSLEER. The junction had 13 bases not matched to a gene; V was cut back by 2 bases and J by 7 bases. The CDR3 is 16 amino acids. The CDR3: CASSQSQGLQGPGYTF. The CDR3 nucleotides are TGCGCCAGCAGCCAAAGTCAGGGGTTACAGGGGCCTGGCTACACCTTC.

The chain employs TRBV19 and TRBJ1-3; D possibly corresponds to TRBD1 (5 bases). The germline V gene encodes CDR1 LNHDA and CDR2 SQIVND (reference sequence). This CDR3 is 15 amino acids long. The ends were cut back, 5 bases at V and 0 bases at J, with 11 bases in the middle. The DNA for the CDR3 is TGTGCCAGTAGTTCCATGACAGTCTCTGGAAACACCATATATTTT. Encoded protein: CASSSMTVSGNTIYF.

The chain is built from TRBV3-1 (or the pseudogene TRBV3-2) and TRBJ2-1; TRBD2 might be the D (6 bases). Germline V CDR1 and CDR2: LGHDT, YNNKEL (reference sequence). With 1 base removed from V and 0 bases from J, the gap between germline ends came to 13 bases. The CDR3 is made up of 17 amino acids. CDR3 coding DNA: TGTGCCAGCAGCCAAGGCGGGGCGGGACGCTCCTACAATGAGCAGTTCTTC. This translates into CASSQGGAGRSYNEQFF.

This clone appeared a few times. The genes are TRBV4-1 and TRBJ2-2, with TRBD1 as a possible D gene (6 bases). The germline V gene has CDR1 MGHRA and CDR2 YSYEKL. The V gene lost 7 bases and the J gene lost 0 bases, with 9 bases spanning the gap. This CDR3 region has 14 residues. The CDR3 here is CASKQGPNTGELFF. The CDR3 region has the DNA TGCGCCAGCAAACAGGGTCCGAACACCGGGGAGCTGTTTTTT.

The chain recombines TRBV2 with TRBJ2-1; 11 positions agree with TRBD1. Trimming at V came to 7 bases and at J to 7 bases, leaving 15 bases not matched to a gene. CDR3 length: 17 residues. The V gene's germline CDR1 is SNHLY and CDR2 FYNNEI. Here the CDR3 reads CASTYSPEGQGANEQFF. The CDR3 DNA reads TGTGCCAGCACCTACTCCCCCGAAGGACAGGGGGCGAATGAGCAGTTCTTC.

The chain is built from TRBV11-2 and TRBJ2-7; TRBD2 aligns across 9 bases. Trimming cost V 0 bases and J 4 bases; bases outside gene matches: 4. This CDR3 region has 15 residues. The germline V gene encodes CDR1 SGHAT and CDR2 FQNNGV. CDR3 sequence (DNA): TGTGCCAGCAGCTTAGAGAGCGGGGGGCCTTACGAGCAGTACTTC. It is translated as CASSLESGGPYEQYF.

The chain is built from TRBV7-9 and TRBJ1-2, with TRBD1 matching 8 bases. CDR3 length: 13 amino acids. The J segment lost 8 bases and the V segment lost 5 bases, leaving 7 bases of the junction unmatched. Per germline, CDR1 SEHNR and CDR2 FQNEAQ (reference sequence). In DNA form, the CDR3 reads TGTGCCAGCAGCGCCCGACAGGGGAACGGCTACACCTTC. Its protein is CASSARQGNGYTF.

This clone was seen a single time. The chain recombines TRBV5-5 with TRBJ1-4; 8 bases map to TRBD1. Germline CDR1 reads SGHKS; CDR2 reads YYEKEE (reference sequence). This CDR3 comprises 17 residues. Trimming removed 4 bases from V and 4 bases from J; junction bases left unmatched: 12. The DNA of the CDR3 is TGTGCCAGCAGCGTACTTGACAGGGGTAGGGGTAATGAAAAACTGTTTTTT. This gives the protein CASSVLDRGRGNEKLFF.

V gene TRBV28 combines with J gene TRBJ1-2; the D gene is possibly TRBD1 (6 bases). From germline, CDR1 is MDHEN and CDR2 SYDVKM. Trimming cost V 5 bases and J 4 bases, with 17 bases left between them. The CDR3 spans 15 residues. CDR3 nucleotide sequence: TGTGCCAGCAGTGTCCGACAGGCGGCGGGCTATGGCTACACCTTC. This codes for CASSVRQAAGYGYTF.

The chain employs TRBV7-8 and TRBJ2-7; D is unresolved. Germline V CDR1 and CDR2: SGHVS, FQNEAQ. V lost 4 bases and J 4 bases, leaving 14 bases between the germline ends. The CDR3 contains 14 residues. CDR3 sequence (DNA): TGTGCCAGCAGCTCGAGGCGCGCGACGTACGAGCAGTACTTC. This translates into CASSSRRATYEQYF.

The genes are TRBV29-1 and TRBJ1-2, with a possible D match to TRBD1 (6 bases). The CDR3 has 12 residues. CDR1 and CDR2 from the germline V gene are SQVTM and ANQGSEA. V dropped 7 bases and J dropped 2 bases, with 11 bases sitting between them. The chain's CDR3 is CSGGGQNYGYTF. The CDR3, as DNA: TGCAGCGGAGGGGGACAAAACTATGGCTACACCTTC. The whole variable domain, filled in from reference TRBV29-1 and TRBJ1-2, reads SAVISQKPSRDICQRGTSLTIQCQVDSQVTMMFWYRQQPGQSLTLIATANQGSEATYESGFVIDKFPISRPNLTFSTLTVSNMSPEDSSIYLCSGGGQNYGYTFGSGTRLTVV.